The clone carrying this T cell receptor beta chain was picked up many times. The antigen remains unidentified. This sample was included in a study of T cells after yellow fever vaccination. MiXCR was run by TCRdb on the 5' RACE reads, yielding one entry per CDR3 protein. The sample records 200,000 to 250,000 distinct CDR3 sequences, 6.9% being singletons. Study-wide results and limits: Post-booster repertoires again held most primary-vaccination clones (roughly 95% CD4, about 88% CD8).

Sequencing used CD4+ T cells sorted from PBMCs, obtained 15 days after the yellow fever booster vaccination. The origin of this receptor is a young man who received the YFV17D yellow fever vaccine.

CDR3 in amino acids: CAITGDSNQPQHF. CDR3 bases: TGTGCCATCACGGGTGATAGCAATCAGCCCCAGCATTTT. The chain uses TRBV10-3 and TRBJ1-5; D not resolved. V shed 7 bases and J shed 0 bases, with 7 bases lying between them. CDR1 and CDR2 from the germline V gene are ENHRY and SYGVKD. The CDR3 sequence is 13 residues long.